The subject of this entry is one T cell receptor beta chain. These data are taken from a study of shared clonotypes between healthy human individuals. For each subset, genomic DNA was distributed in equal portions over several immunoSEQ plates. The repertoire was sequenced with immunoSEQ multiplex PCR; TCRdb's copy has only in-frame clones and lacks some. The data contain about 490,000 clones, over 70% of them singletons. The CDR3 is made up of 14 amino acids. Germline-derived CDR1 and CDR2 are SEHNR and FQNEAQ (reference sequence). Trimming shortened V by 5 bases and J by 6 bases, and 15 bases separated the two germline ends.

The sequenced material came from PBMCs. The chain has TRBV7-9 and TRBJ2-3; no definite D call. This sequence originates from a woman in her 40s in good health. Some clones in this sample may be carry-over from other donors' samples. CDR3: CASSLRSLQDTQYF. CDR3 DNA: TGTGCCAGCAGCCTGAGGTCCCTCCAGGATACGCAGTATTTT.